The T cell receptor (beta chain) described here comes from a study of cytomegalovirus exposure and HLA in healthy donors. Overall study findings and caveats: Productive status was seen about 87% or about 30% of the time for most TCR beta V segments in an earlier analysis.

V was shortened by 0 bases and J by 5 bases, with 8 bases between the two germline ends. CDR1 is SGHNT, CDR2 YYREEE, per germline (reference sequence). CDR3 length: 14 residues. Note on this clone: The antigen is not known.

In the PCR, 60 Vbeta and 13 Jbeta primers were used. Study processing details: Later, an analysis found about 80 million unique TCR beta chains, and about 10 million of these were shared. The method was immunoSEQ multiplex PCR; TCRdb's version includes in-frame clones alone and lacks a portion of them. The V and J calls and clone size were taken over from that table, and D and trimming were inferred from the DNA. The sample yields some 120,000 clones, more than 70% seen once. The rearrangement links TRBV5-4 to TRBJ2-2; no firm D call. Sequencing input: PBMCs. This receptor was taken from a man aged 45 to 65 in good health and CMV-seronegative. The CDR3 bases are TGTGCCAGCAGCTTGGACAGAATAACCGGGGAGCTGTTTTTT. Translating it yields CASSLDRITGELFF.